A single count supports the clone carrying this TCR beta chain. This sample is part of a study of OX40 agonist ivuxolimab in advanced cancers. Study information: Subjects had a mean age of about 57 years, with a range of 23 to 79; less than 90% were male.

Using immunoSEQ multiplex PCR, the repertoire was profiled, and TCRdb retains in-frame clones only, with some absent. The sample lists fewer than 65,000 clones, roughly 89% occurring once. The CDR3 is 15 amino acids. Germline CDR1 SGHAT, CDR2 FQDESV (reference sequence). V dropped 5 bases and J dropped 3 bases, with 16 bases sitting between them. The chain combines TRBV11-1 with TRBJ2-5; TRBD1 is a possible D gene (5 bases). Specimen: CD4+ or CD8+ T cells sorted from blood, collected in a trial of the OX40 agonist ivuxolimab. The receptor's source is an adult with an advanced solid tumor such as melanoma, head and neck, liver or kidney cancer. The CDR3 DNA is TGTGCCAGCAGCCCATGGCAGGGTAGGGAAGAGACCCAGTACTTC. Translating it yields CASSPWQGREETQYF.